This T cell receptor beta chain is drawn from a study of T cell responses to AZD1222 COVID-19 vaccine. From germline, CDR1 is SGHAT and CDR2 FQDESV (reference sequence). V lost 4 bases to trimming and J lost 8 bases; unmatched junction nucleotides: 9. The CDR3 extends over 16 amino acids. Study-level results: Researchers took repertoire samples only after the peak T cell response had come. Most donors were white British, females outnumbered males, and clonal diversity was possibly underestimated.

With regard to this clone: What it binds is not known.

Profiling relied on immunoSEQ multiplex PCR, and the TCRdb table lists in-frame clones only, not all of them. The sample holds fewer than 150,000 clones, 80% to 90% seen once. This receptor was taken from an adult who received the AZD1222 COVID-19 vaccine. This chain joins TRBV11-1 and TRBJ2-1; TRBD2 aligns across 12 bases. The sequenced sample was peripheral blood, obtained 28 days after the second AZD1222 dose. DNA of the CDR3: TGTGCCAGCAGCTCCATGACTAGCGGGAGAATAGATGAGCAGTTCTTC. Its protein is CASSSMTSGRIDEQFF.